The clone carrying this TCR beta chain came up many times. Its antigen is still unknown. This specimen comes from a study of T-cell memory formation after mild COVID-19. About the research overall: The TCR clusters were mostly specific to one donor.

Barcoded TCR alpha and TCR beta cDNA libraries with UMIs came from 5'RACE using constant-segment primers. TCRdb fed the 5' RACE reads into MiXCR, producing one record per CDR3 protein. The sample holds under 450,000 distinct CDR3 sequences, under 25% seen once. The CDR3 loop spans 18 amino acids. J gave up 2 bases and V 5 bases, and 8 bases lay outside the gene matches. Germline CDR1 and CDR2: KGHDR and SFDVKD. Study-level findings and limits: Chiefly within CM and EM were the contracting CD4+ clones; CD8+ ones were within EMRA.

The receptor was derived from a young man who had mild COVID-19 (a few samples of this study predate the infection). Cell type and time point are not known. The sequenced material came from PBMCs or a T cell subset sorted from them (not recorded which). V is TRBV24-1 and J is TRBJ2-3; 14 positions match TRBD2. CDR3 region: CATSAGLAGGSYTDTQYF. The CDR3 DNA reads TGTGCCACCAGTGCAGGACTAGCGGGGGGCTCCTACACAGATACGCAGTATTTT.